These T cell receptor beta chains were read from a single sample in a study of long-term antiretroviral therapy in people with HIV. Clones were sequenced by immunoSEQ multiplex PCR, and TCRdb holds only the in-frame ones, with some missing. The profile shows some 12,000 clones, around 89% of them singletons. The sample consisted of unsorted PBMCs, taken 0.2 years before starting antiretroviral therapy. The receptor source for this set is a woman in her forties with HIV. The CDR3 runs from the conserved cysteine through the conserved F or W. A D gene is named only where the DNA matches it firmly. Clone size is given for some rows only: seen once, a few or many times, or a class if the clone is expanded.

size,D,length,V,J,DNA,CDR3
-,TRBD1,13,TRBV29-1,TRBJ2-5,TGCAGCGTTCTAACAGGGGGCGCGGAGACCCAGTACTTC,CSVLTGGAETQYF
-,-,16,TRBV4-1,TRBJ1-5,TGCGCCAGCAGCCAAGTAGTTAGTACCGACAATCAGCCCCAGCATTTT,CASSQVVSTDNQPQHF
few,-,14,TRBV9,TRBJ2-7,TGTGCCAGCAGCTCCACCGGGACGTCCTACGAGCAGTACTTC,CASSSTGTSYEQYF
-,TRBD1,13,TRBV29-1,TRBJ1-1,TGCAGCGTTGCACAGGGGGCTTGGACTGAAGCTTTCTTT,CSVAQGAWTEAFF
once,TRBD1,16,TRBV15,TRBJ1-2,TGTGCCACCAGCAGGGGACAGGGGAATTTAATCTATGGCTACACCTTC,CATSRGQGNLIYGYTF
-,-,16,TRBV2,TRBJ2-1,TGTGCCAGCAGTGAAGTCAAGTTTAGCTCCTACAATGAGCAGTTCTTC,CASSEVKFSSYNEQFF
-,TRBD2,16,TRBV10-1,TRBJ2-5,TGCGCCAGCAGTGACCATACTAGCGGGGGGTCAGAGACCCAGTACTTC,CASSDHTSGGSETQYF
-,TRBD2,19,TRBV4-1,TRBJ2-1,TGCGCCAGCAGTCATAGGAGTAGCGGGGGGGTTAGCTCCTACAATGAGCAGTTCTTC,CASSHRSSGGVSSYNEQFF
-,-,12,TRBV2,TRBJ2-2,TGTGCCAGCACACTGGACACCGGGGAGCTGTTTTTT,CASTLDTGELFF
-,TRBD1,16,TRBV5-5,TRBJ1-6,TGTGCCAGCAGCTTGGAACAGGGGGCAGGAAGATCACCCCTCCACTTT,CASSLEQGAGRSPLHF